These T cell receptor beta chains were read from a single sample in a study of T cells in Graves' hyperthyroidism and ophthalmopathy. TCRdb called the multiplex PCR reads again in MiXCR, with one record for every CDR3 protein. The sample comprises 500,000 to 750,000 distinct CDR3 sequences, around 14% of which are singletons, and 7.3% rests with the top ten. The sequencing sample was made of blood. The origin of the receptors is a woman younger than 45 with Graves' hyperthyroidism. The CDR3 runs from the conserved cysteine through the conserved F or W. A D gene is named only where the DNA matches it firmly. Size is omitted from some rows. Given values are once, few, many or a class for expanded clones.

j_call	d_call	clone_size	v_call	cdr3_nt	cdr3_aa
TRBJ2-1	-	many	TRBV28	TGTGCCAGCAGTTGGTACTCCTACAATGAGCAGTTCTTC	CASSWYSYNEQFF
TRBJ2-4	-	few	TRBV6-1	TGTGCCAGCAGTGAAGGGTTTAGCGGAGCCAAAAACATTCAGTACTTC	CASSEGFSGAKNIQYF
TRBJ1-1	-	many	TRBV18	TGTGCCAGCTCACCACCGTCCGGGAACACTGAAGCTTTCTTT	CASSPPSGNTEAFF
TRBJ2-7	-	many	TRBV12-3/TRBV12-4	TGTGCCAGCAGGAATAGAAGGTCCTACGAGCAGTACTTC	CASRNRRSYEQYF
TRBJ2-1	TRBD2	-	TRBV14	TGTGCCAGCAGCCAAGTCGGGGGGGGACTAGTCCGGAACAATGAGCAGTTCTTC	CASSQVGGGLVRNNEQFF
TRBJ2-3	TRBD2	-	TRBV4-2	TGTGCCAGCAGCCAAGCGAGACTAGCGGGAGGGCCTAGCACAGATACGCAGTATTTT	CASSQARLAGGPSTDTQYF
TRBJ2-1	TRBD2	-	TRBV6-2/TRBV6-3	TGTGCCAGCAGTTACCAGCGGGAGACATGGCCTGAGGTCAATGAGCAGTTCTTC	CASSYQRETWPEVNEQFF
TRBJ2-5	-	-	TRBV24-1	TGTGCCACCAGGGGACACGGGAAAGAGACCCAGTACTTC	CATRGHGKETQYF
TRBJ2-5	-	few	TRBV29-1	TGCAGCGTTGCAGGAACCGGGAAGACCCAGTACTTC	CSVAGTGKTQYF
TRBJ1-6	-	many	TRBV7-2	TGTGCCAGCAGCTCGGGCGGGCGCCGCTCACCCCTCCACTTT	CASSSGGRRSPLHF
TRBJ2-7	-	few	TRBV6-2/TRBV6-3	TGTGCCAGCAGTTACATCACGCCGGGAGTCTCCGAGCAGTACTTC	CASSYITPGVSEQYF
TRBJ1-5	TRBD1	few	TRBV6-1	TGTGCCAGCAGTCTCGCCGGGACAGGGGGAGGTCAGCCCCAGCATTTT	CASSLAGTGGGQPQHF
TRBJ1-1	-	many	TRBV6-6	TGTGCCAGCAGTTACGTCGGGGGTGGTCCCCAGGCGGCTGAAGCTTTCTTT	CASSYVGGGPQAAEAFF
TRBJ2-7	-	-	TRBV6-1	TGTGCCAGCAGTGACGGACAGTACGAGCAGTACTTC	CASSDGQYEQYF
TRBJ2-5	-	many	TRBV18	TGTGCCAGCTCACCAACCCCTAGCGCAGCCAAAGAGACCCAGTACTTC	CASSPTPSAAKETQYF
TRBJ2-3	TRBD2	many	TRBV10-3	TGTGCCATCAGTGAGCAGCGGGAGGGGGAAGATACGCAGTATTTT	CAISEQREGEDTQYF
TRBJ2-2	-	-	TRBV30	TGTGCCTGGAGGGGGGCCGGGGAGCTGTTTTTT	CAWRGAGELFF